The 24 T cell receptor beta chains below were found in one sample sequenced in a study of T cells in localized non-small cell lung cancer. Produced via immunoSEQ multiplex PCR; TCRdb's table is partial and in-frame only. The sample lists about 8,100 clones, about 94% occurring once. The sequencing here drew on peripheral blood, taken before any cancer treatment. Source of these receptors: a woman between 35 and 75 years old with stage I lung adenocarcinoma.

V is TRBV6-5 and J is TRBJ1-1; 9 bases map to TRBD1. With V trimmed by 0 bases and J by 5 bases, 4 bases remained unmatched. CDR1 and CDR2 from the germline V gene are MNHEY and SVGAGI. This CDR3 contains 15 residues. CDR3 coding DNA: TGTGCCAGCAGTTACTCTGGACAGGGGAAGACTGAAGCTTTCTTT. It translates to CASSYSGQGKTEAFF.

The chain employs TRBV11-2 and TRBJ1-2; TRBD1 aligns across 7 bases. The CDR3 covers 15 residues. With 5 bases clipped from V and 4 bases from J, the junction kept 10 bases outside the gene matches. Germline lookup yields CDR1 SGHAT and CDR2 FQNNGV. This chain's CDR3 is CASSPGTAPIYGYTF. The CDR3 DNA reads as TGTGCCAGCAGCCCTGGGACAGCACCGATCTATGGCTACACCTTC.

This clone has just one count. The chain links TRBV10-2 to TRBJ2-7, with 10 bases lining up with TRBD1. The CDR3 runs 15 residues. Germline loops: CDR1 WSHSY, CDR2 SAAADI. V trimming: 7 bases; J trimming: 7 bases; junction bases outside the gene matches: 13. DNA for the CDR3: TGCGCCAGCAAGAAGGAGACAGGGGGCTTTGGGGAGCAGTACTTC. Encoded protein: CASKKETGGFGEQYF.

V gene TRBV4-2 combines with J gene TRBJ1-1; no definite D call. This CDR3 contains 13 residues. V lost 0 bases and J 6 bases, leaving 8 bases between the germline ends. Germline CDR1 and CDR2: LGHNA and YNFKEQ. Written as DNA, the CDR3 is TGTGCCAGCAGCCAAGAGATTACAGCTGAAGCTTTCTTT. It specifies CASSQEITAEAFF.

A single count supports this clone. The V gene is TRBV2, the J gene TRBJ1-4; possible D gene TRBD1, 6 bases. Trimming left V 5 bases short and J 4 bases short, with 11 bases between. The CDR3 totals 14 residues. Germline V gives CDR1 SNHLY, CDR2 FYNNEI. The chain's CDR3 is CASSTGTSNEKLFF. CDR3 coding DNA: TGTGCCAGCAGTACAGGGACTAGTAATGAAAAACTGTTTTTT.

V is TRBV5-1 and J is TRBJ2-1; 8 nucleotides align to TRBD1. This CDR3 is 16 amino acids long. V shed 0 bases, J shed 6 bases, and the junction held 8 bases outside the gene matches. The germline CDR1 and CDR2 sequences are SGHRS and YFSETQ. As DNA, the CDR3 is TGCGCCAGCAGCTTGGCCGTAGGACAGGGCTTCAATGAGCAGTTCTTC. Its protein product is CASSLAVGQGFNEQFF.

The chain employs TRBV2 and TRBJ1-5; TRBD1 aligns across 7 bases. Germline CDR1 and CDR2: SNHLY and FYNNEI. This CDR3 is built from 14 residues. The junction had 6 bases not matched to a gene; V was cut back by 3 bases and J by 7 bases. The CDR3 DNA is TGTGCCAGCAGTGAGAACAGGGGAGCCCAGCCCCAGCATTTT. It translates to CASSENRGAQPQHF.

V usage is TRBV11-3 and J usage is TRBJ2-3, with TRBD2 identical over 9 bases. Trimming cost V 5 bases and J 4 bases; bases outside gene matches: 13. The CDR3 contains 17 residues. CDR1 SGHNT and CDR2 YENEEA come from the germline V gene. The DNA of the CDR3 is TGTGCCAGCAGCGCCAGATTCGGCGGGGGGGCATCAGATACGCAGTATTTT. It translates to CASSARFGGGASDTQYF.

This clone was found once. The rearrangement uses TRBV5-1 and TRBJ1-1; D is uncertain. Trimming left V 1 base short and J 1 base short, with 20 bases between. The germline V gene has CDR1 SGHRS and CDR2 YFSETQ. The CDR3 spans 18 residues. DNA for the CDR3: TGCGCCAGCAGCTTGTCCCTCGGCGGGGTATTGGCGAACACTGAAGCTTTCTTT. Its protein is CASSLSLGGVLANTEAFF.

This chain joins TRBV19 and TRBJ1-3; a weak D match, TRBD1 (5 bases). Germline CDR1 LNHDA, CDR2 SQIVND (reference sequence). The germline V and J ends were trimmed by 4 bases and 5 bases, with 12 bases remaining between them. CDR3 length: 14 residues. The CDR3 nucleotides read TGTGCCAGTAGTAAGGGACGGGAGCGAAACACCATATATTTT. Residues: CASSKGRERNTIYF.

This chain joins TRBV6-5 and TRBJ2-7; 7 nucleotides align to TRBD1. The germline gives CDR1 MNHEY, CDR2 SVGAGI. V shed 6 bases and J 0 bases; nucleotides not matched to a gene: 2. This CDR3 has 13 residues. CDR3 sequence (DNA): TGTGCCAGCAGAGGGACAGACTCCTACGAGCAGTACTTC. Translation gives CASRGTDSYEQYF.

This chain connects TRBV11-3 to TRBJ1-6; D is unclear. The CDR3 is made up of 13 amino acids. Germline V gene data show CDR1 as SGHNT and CDR2 as YENEEA. V shed 6 bases and J shed 10 bases, with 13 bases lying between them. The CDR3 DNA reads as TGTGCCAGCAGTCAGCAGCGGGAGTCACCCCTCCACTTT. Translating it yields CASSQQRESPLHF.

The rearrangement uses TRBV6-1 and TRBJ2-7; unclear D gene. Germline assignment: CDR1 MNHNS and CDR2 SASEGT. The ends were cut back, 7 bases at V and 2 bases at J, with 18 bases in the middle. The CDR3 spans 15 residues. This CDR3 reads CASTIGHPETYEQYF. The CDR3, as DNA: TGTGCCAGCACAATCGGCCACCCGGAGACCTACGAGCAGTACTTC.

The V call is TRBV5-6, the J call TRBJ1-6; 10 bases agree with TRBD1. This CDR3 has 15 residues. The germline V gene encodes CDR1 SGHDT and CDR2 YYEEEE. Germline trimming cut 4 bases from V and 7 bases from J; bases unmatched to any gene: 5. The CDR3 reads CASSPDRGLNSPLHF. For the CDR3, the DNA is TGTGCCAGCAGCCCCGACAGGGGGCTGAATTCACCCCTCCACTTT.

The V call is TRBV4-2, the J call TRBJ2-3, with D possibly being TRBD1 (6 bases). The CDR3 totals 16 residues. V was cut by 0 bases and J by 0 bases, with 10 bases left in between. CDR1 and CDR2 (germline): LGHNA, YNFKEQ. The CDR3 protein is CASSQDGQPSTDTQYF. The CDR3 nucleotides are TGTGCCAGCAGCCAAGATGGACAGCCAAGCACAGATACGCAGTATTTT.

The genes are TRBV15 and TRBJ1-2; 7 bases are a match to TRBD1. Germline V gives CDR1 LNHNV, CDR2 YYDKDF (reference sequence). CDR3 length equals 16 residues. V shed 2 bases, J shed 1 base, and the junction held 7 bases outside the gene matches. In DNA, the CDR3 is TGTGCCACCAGCAGATCGGCAGGGGGTAATAACTATGGCTACACCTTC. It is translated as CATSRSAGGNNYGYTF.

The chain couples TRBV30 to TRBJ2-7; D might be TRBD1 or TRBD2, each matching 5 bases. Trimming cost V 1 base and J 4 bases, with 17 bases left between them. The CDR3 is 15 amino acids. CDR1 GTSNPN and CDR2 SVGIG come from the germline V gene (reference sequence). The CDR3 region is CAWSGTGTLVYEQYF. In nucleotides, the CDR3 is TGTGCCTGGAGTGGTACCGGGACGCTTGTTTACGAGCAGTACTTC.

The V gene is TRBV4-2, the J gene TRBJ1-1, with D unclear. V shed 1 base and J shed 2 bases, with 5 bases lying between them. Germline CDR1 LGHNA, CDR2 YNFKEQ. This CDR3 has 13 residues. The CDR3 is CASSQGANTEAFF. The CDR3 coding sequence is TGTGCCAGCAGCCAAGGGGCTAACACTGAAGCTTTCTTT.

The chain combines TRBV2 with TRBJ1-5, with a weak D call TRBD1 (5 bases). Germline V gene data show CDR1 as SNHLY and CDR2 as FYNNEI. Trimming stripped 2 bases from V and 0 bases from J, with 8 bases between. The CDR3 loop spans 15 amino acids. CDR3 bases: TGTGCCAGCAGTGAACAGGGCAATAGCAATCAGCCCCAGCATTTT. Encoded protein: CASSEQGNSNQPQHF.

This chain connects TRBV19 to TRBJ1-1, with 9 bases fitting TRBD1. Looked up from germline, CDR1 is LNHDA and CDR2 is SQIVND (reference sequence). V lost 4 bases to trimming and J lost 11 bases; unmatched junction nucleotides: 8. The CDR3 is 13 amino acids. CDR3 nucleotides: TGTGCCAGTAGTAGGACAGGGGCGGGTGAGGCTTTCTTT. Residues: CASSRTGAGEAFF.

This CDR3 reads CASSAGPGGYTF. CDR3 in DNA: TGCGCCAGCAGCGCGGGACCCGGGGGCTACACCTTC. The J gene is TRBJ1-2, the V gene TRBV5-1; tentatively, D is TRBD1 (5 bases). This CDR3 comprises 12 residues. V was pared by 4 bases and J by 8 bases, with 12 bases between. Germline V gene lookup returns CDR1 SGHRS and CDR2 YFSETQ. Full variable domain (missing parts from reference TRBV5-1 and TRBJ1-2): KAGVTQTPRYLIKTRGQQVTLSCSPISGHRSVSWYQQTPGQGLQFLFEYFSETQRNKGNFPGRFSGRQFSNSRSEMNVSTLELGDSALYLCASSAGPGGYTFGSGTRLTVV.

V and J are TRBV5-6 and TRBJ2-7; no clear D. This CDR3 spans 14 amino acids. Per the germline V gene, CDR1 is SGHDT and CDR2 is YYEEEE. Trimming removed 4 bases at V and 6 bases at J, with 17 bases between. The CDR3 loop is CASSTYGVRLEQYF. DNA for the CDR3: TGTGCCAGCAGCACATACGGTGTCCGGCTCGAGCAGTACTTC. Full variable domain (missing parts from reference TRBV5-6 and TRBJ2-7): DAGVTQSPTHLIKTRGQQVTLRCSPKSGHDTVSWYQQALGQGPQFIFQYYEEEERQRGNFPDRFSGHQFPNYSSELNVNALLLGDSALYLCASSTYGVRLEQYFGPGTRLTVT.

The genes are TRBV6-1 and TRBJ2-2; D is unresolved. CDR3 length equals 13 residues. The V end lost 2 bases, the J end lost 5 bases, and 6 bases lay between the germline ends. Germline assignment: CDR1 MNHNS and CDR2 SASEGT. CDR3 amino acids: CASSELGTGELFF. The DNA of the CDR3 is TGTGCCAGCAGTGAATTAGGTACCGGGGAGCTGTTTTTT.

The chain recombines TRBV2 with TRBJ1-5; weak D call: TRBD1 (6 bases). With 6 bases removed from V and 5 bases from J, the gap between germline ends came to 17 bases. The CDR3 is made up of 15 amino acids. Germline V gene sequence: CDR1 SNHLY, CDR2 FYNNEI. CDR3 sequence: CASSGTGPKDQPQHF. DNA of the CDR3: TGTGCCAGCAGCGGCACAGGGCCTAAAGATCAGCCCCAGCATTTT.